This passage covers 15 T cell receptor beta chains from one sample sequenced in a study of control samples from healthy donors and cancer patients. Profiled with immunoSEQ multiplex PCR; TCRdb holds only in-frame clones, not every one. The sample holds 100,000 or so clones, 83% seen once. The sample taken for sequencing was blood. The receptors stem from a woman aged 50 to 65 in good health.

The V gene is TRBV29-1, the J gene TRBJ2-3; 12 bases map to TRBD2. The germline CDR1 and CDR2 sequences are SQVTM and ANQGSEA. The CDR3 has 17 residues. J gave up 2 bases and V 6 bases, and 12 bases lay outside the gene matches. In nucleotides, the CDR3 is TGCAGCGTGGGGGGGACTAGCGGGCTCCTATTCACAGATACGCAGTATTTT. This translates into CSVGGTSGLLFTDTQYF.

The sample holds one count of this clone. The chain has TRBV28 and TRBJ1-4; D is ambiguous. Germline values: CDR1 MDHEN, CDR2 SYDVKM. This CDR3 comprises 14 residues. The V and J ends lost 3 bases and 4 bases respectively, with 9 bases between them. DNA of the CDR3: TGTGCCAGCAGTTTGGTAGGCATTAATGAAAAACTGTTTTTT. It codes for CASSLVGINEKLFF.

This chain uses TRBV7-2 with TRBJ2-5, with 11 positions matching TRBD2. Per germline, CDR1 SGHTA and CDR2 FQGNSA. The CDR3 extends over 15 amino acids. The ends lost 8 bases at V and 1 base at J; junction bases unmatched: 6. CDR3 in amino acids: CASSWTSGFQETQYF. In DNA, the CDR3 is TGTGCCAGCTCGTGGACTAGCGGGTTCCAAGAGACCCAGTACTTC.

The V call is TRBV5-1, the J call TRBJ2-2, with TRBD1 matching over 7 bases. Trimming removed 8 bases from V and 3 bases from J; junction bases left unmatched: 7. Germline V gene data show CDR1 as SGHRS and CDR2 as YFSETQ. The CDR3 sequence is 14 residues long. In DNA form, the CDR3 reads TGCGCCAGTGCAAGGGGGCTGGACACCGGGGAGCTGTTTTTT. It codes for CASARGLDTGELFF. The whole variable domain, remainder taken from reference TRBV5-1 and TRBJ2-2, is KAGVTQTPRYLIKTRGQQVTLSCSPISGHRSVSWYQQTPGQGLQFLFEYFSETQRNKGNFPGRFSGRQFSNSRSEMNVSTLELGDSALYLCASARGLDTGELFFGEGSRLTVL.

The rearrangement joins TRBV24-1 to TRBJ2-1, with 9 bases lining up with TRBD1. V was pared by 3 bases and J by 5 bases, with 10 bases of the junction left unmatched. CDR1 KGHDR and CDR2 SFDVKD come from the germline V gene. The CDR3 has 17 residues. CDR3 residues: CATSDPRGQGPHNEQFF. CDR3 DNA: TGTGCCACCAGTGATCCGAGAGGACAGGGGCCACACAATGAGCAGTTCTTC.

The CDR3 region is CASSYAMEVIQYF. The CDR3, as DNA: TGTGCCAGCAGTTATGCTATGGAGGTCATTCAGTACTTC. The chain uses TRBV6-2 or TRBV6-3 and TRBJ2-4, with TRBD2 as a possible D gene (5 bases). This CDR3 has 13 residues. CDR1 and CDR2 (germline): MNHEY, SVGEGT. The V and J ends lost 3 bases and 9 bases respectively, with 12 bases between them.

CDR3 region: CASNFGSGEQYF. CDR3 sequence (DNA): TGTGCCAGCAACTTCGGTTCTGGCGAGCAGTACTTC. The V call is TRBV7-2, the J call TRBJ2-7; D not certain. This CDR3 has 12 residues. The V gene lost 7 bases and the J gene lost 6 bases, with 13 bases spanning the gap. Germline assignment: CDR1 SGHTA and CDR2 FQGNSA.

The chain's CDR3 is CASSQEDWNTGELFF. CDR3 nucleotides: TGCGCCAGCAGCCAAGAGGACTGGAACACCGGGGAGCTGTTTTTT. The chain recombines TRBV4-1 with TRBJ2-2, with a tentative D call TRBD2 (5 bases). CDR1 and CDR2 (germline): MGHRA, YSYEKL. Trimming cost V 0 bases and J 1 base, with 6 bases left between them. CDR3 length: 15 amino acids.

A single count supports this clone. The chain recombines TRBV7-2 with TRBJ1-1, with D hard to call. The CDR3 length is 14 residues. Germline lookup yields CDR1 SGHTA and CDR2 FQGNSA. With 5 bases removed from V and 4 bases from J, the gap between germline ends came to 14 bases. CDR3 DNA: TGTGCCAGCAGCACTGGTCCCGGGGTCACTGAAGCTTTCTTT. It is translated as CASSTGPGVTEAFF.

The chain is built from TRBV15 and TRBJ1-5; 7 positions match TRBD1. This CDR3 comprises 18 residues. Germline V gene sequence: CDR1 LNHNV, CDR2 YYDKDF (reference sequence). V was clipped by 3 bases and J by 3 bases; unmatched bases: 14. CDR3 sequence reads: CATSREDREMVINQPQHF. CDR3 nucleotide sequence: TGTGCCACCAGCAGGGAAGACAGGGAGATGGTTATCAATCAGCCCCAGCATTTT.

V is TRBV5-3 and J is TRBJ2-7; D is unclear. TRBV5-3 is designated an ORF whose function remains uncertain. V was trimmed by 9 bases and J by 5 bases, leaving 15 bases between them. There are 12 residues in the CDR3. CDR3 residues: CATQVGCHEQYF. CDR3 nucleotides: TGTGCCACCCAAGTGGGGTGCCACGAGCAGTACTTC.

This chain links TRBV18 with TRBJ1-2; D unclear. The germline V gene has CDR1 KGHSH and CDR2 LQKENI. V lost 5 bases, J lost 6 bases, and 19 bases lay in between. The CDR3 spans 15 residues. The CDR3 reads CASSDTSLSSDGYTF. The CDR3 DNA reads TGTGCCAGCTCAGATACGAGCCTCAGTTCGGATGGCTACACCTTC. The full variable domain, in which reference TRBV18 and TRBJ1-2 provide the parts outside the CDR3, is NAGVMQNPRHLVRRRGQEARLRCSPMKGHSHVYWYRQLPEEGLKFMVYLQKENIIDESGMPKERFSAEFPKEGPSILRIQQVVRGDSAAYFCASSDTSLSSDGYTFGSGTRLTVV.

The rearrangement uses TRBV2 and TRBJ2-3, with TRBD2 matching 10 bases. This CDR3 comprises 15 residues. The germline V gene has CDR1 SNHLY and CDR2 FYNNEI. Trimming took 4 bases from V and 3 from J; bases not matched to a gene: 4. The CDR3 sequence: CASSAMTSGTDTQYF. Written as DNA, the CDR3 is TGTGCCAGCAGTGCCATGACTAGCGGGACAGATACGCAGTATTTT.

The chain is built from TRBV10-2 and TRBJ2-7; TRBD1 matches 7 bases. Germline CDR1 WSHSY, CDR2 SAAADI. The CDR3 is 16 amino acids. The V and J ends lost 5 bases and 3 bases, in that order; junction bases with no gene match: 13. The CDR3 sequence is CASSTRTGTVLYEQYF. For the CDR3, the DNA is TGCGCCAGCAGTACGAGAACCGGGACAGTACTCTACGAGCAGTACTTC.

The chain combines TRBV12-5 with TRBJ1-1; TRBD1 matches 8 bases. This CDR3 has 15 amino acids. CDR1 and CDR2 from the germline V gene are LGHNT and FRNRAP. With V trimmed by 2 bases and J by 1 base, 3 bases remained unmatched. The CDR3 spells CASGLSGGRNTEAFF. As DNA, the CDR3 is TGTGCTAGTGGTTTGTCAGGGGGCCGGAACACTGAAGCTTTCTTT.